Shown below are 29 T cell receptor beta chains from a single sample sequenced in a study of blood T cell repertoires in COVID-19. The data were produced by immunoSEQ multiplex PCR, yet TCRdb's version contains in-frame clones alone and is incomplete. The sample records about 260,000 clones, approximately 79% being singletons. The sequencing sample was made of PBMCs or T cells enriched from blood (not recorded which). The receptors stem from a man aged 30 to 39 with acute COVID-19.

The chain couples TRBV4-3 to TRBJ1-1; unclear D gene. The CDR3 is 14 residues long. The germline V and J ends were trimmed by 0 bases and 1 base, with 6 bases remaining between them. Germline V CDR1 and CDR2: LGHNA, YSLEER. CDR3 sequence reads: CASSQDSRNTEAFF. The CDR3 nucleotides read TGCGCCAGCAGCCAAGACTCCAGGAACACTGAAGCTTTCTTT.

The chain uses TRBV10-3 and TRBJ2-1; 10 bases line up with TRBD2. CDR3 length: 16 residues. CDR1 and CDR2 from the germline V gene are ENHRY and SYGVKD. V shed 2 bases and J 6 bases; nucleotides not matched to a gene: 7. This CDR3 is CAISETWTSGGNEQFF. DNA for the CDR3: TGTGCCATCAGTGAGACTTGGACTAGCGGTGGCAATGAGCAGTTCTTC.

The chain links TRBV21-1 to TRBJ2-4; TRBD2, as called in the table, went unchecked against the DNA. TRBV21-1 is annotated as a pseudogene. The CDR3 sequence is 15 residues long. The CDR3 here is CASSSWRERRDIQYF. The CDR3, as DNA: TGTGCCAGCAGCAGCTGGCGGGAGAGGAGGGACATTCAGTACTTC.

The chain combines TRBV19 with TRBJ1-3, with D possibly matching TRBD1 (5 bases). This CDR3 is 14 amino acids long. Germline V lookup: CDR1 LNHDA, CDR2 SQIVND (reference sequence). Trimming cost V 5 bases and J 1 base, with 9 bases left between them. CDR3 sequence: CASSSDTSGNTIYF. DNA of the CDR3: TGTGCCAGTAGTTCGGACACTTCTGGAAACACCATATATTTT.

This clone was seen ten or more times. The rearrangement uses TRBV3-1 (or the pseudogene TRBV3-2) and TRBJ2-7; TRBD1 agrees at 8 bases. The junction had 4 bases not matched to a gene; V was cut back by 5 bases and J by 1 base. The length of the CDR3 is 14 residues. CDR1 and CDR2 from the germline V gene are LGHDT and YNNKEL (reference sequence). The CDR3 loop is CASSFGQGSYEQYV. The DNA for the CDR3 is TGTGCCAGCAGCTTCGGACAGGGATCCTACGAGCAGTACGTC.

This chain uses TRBV10-3 with TRBJ2-3; 9 positions agree with TRBD2. The germline CDR1 and CDR2 sequences are ENHRY and SYGVKD. The CDR3 covers 17 residues. With V trimmed by 2 bases and J by 5 bases, 11 bases remained unmatched. DNA for the CDR3: TGTGCCATCAGTGAGGGGAAACTAGCGGGTTATAGAGATACGCAGTATTTT. It specifies CAISEGKLAGYRDTQYF.

The V and J genes are TRBV18 and TRBJ2-5; 8 nucleotides align to TRBD1. The CDR3 is made up of 15 amino acids. Trimming took 2 bases from V and 4 from J; bases not matched to a gene: 6. The V gene's germline CDR1 is KGHSH and CDR2 LQKENI. As DNA, the CDR3 is TGTGCCAGCTCACCAAGTAACAGGGGGTCAGAGACCCAGTACTTC. Residues: CASSPSNRGSETQYF.

This chain joins TRBV2 and TRBJ2-1; 7 bases are a match to TRBD2. Germline assignment: CDR1 SNHLY and CDR2 FYNNEI. The J segment lost 4 bases and the V segment lost 3 bases, leaving 9 bases of the junction unmatched. This CDR3 has 16 residues. The CDR3 loop is CASSEAASGFYNEQFF. The CDR3 region has the DNA TGTGCCAGCAGTGAGGCGGCTAGCGGTTTTTACAATGAGCAGTTCTTC.

This chain connects TRBV7-8 to TRBJ1-5; TRBD1 matches at 7 bases. This CDR3 region has 15 residues. The J segment lost 3 bases and the V segment lost 7 bases, leaving 9 bases of the junction unmatched. CDR1 and CDR2 (germline): SGHVS, FQNEAQ. This CDR3 reads CASTPDRPLNQPQHF. Here the CDR3 DNA reads TGTGCCAGCACCCCGGACAGGCCGCTCAATCAGCCCCAGCATTTT. Full variable domain (rest looked up from reference TRBV7-8 and TRBJ1-5): GAGVSQSPRYKVAKRGQDVALRCDPISGHVSLFWYQQALGQGPEFLTYFQNEAQLDKSGLPSDRFFAERPEGSVSTLKIQRTQQEDSAVYLCASTPDRPLNQPQHFGDGTRLSIL.

The V call is TRBV5-4, the J call TRBJ1-3, with a tentative D call TRBD1 (5 bases). The germline V gene has CDR1 SGHNT and CDR2 YYREEE (reference sequence). Trimming pared 3 bases from V and 1 base from J, leaving 11 bases between. The CDR3 contains 15 residues. For the CDR3, the DNA is TGTGCCAGCAGCTCTCAGGGAGGGTCTGGAAACACCATATATTTT. It codes for CASSSQGGSGNTIYF.

The chain has TRBV5-6 and TRBJ2-7; TRBD1 aligns across 10 bases. This CDR3 is 15 amino acids long. Germline CDR1 is SGHDT and CDR2 is YYEEEE. The ends lost 5 bases at V and 4 bases at J; junction bases unmatched: 9. The CDR3 coding sequence is TGTGCCAGCAGTGAGGCAGGGACAGGGGCTTACGAGCAGTACGTC. It translates to CASSEAGTGAYEQYV.

The chain links TRBV27 to TRBJ1-2; the match to TRBD1 covers 7 bases. Germline-derived CDR1 and CDR2 are MNHEY and SMNVEV (reference sequence). The CDR3 contains 14 residues. Trimming took 3 bases from V and 7 from J; bases not matched to a gene: 8. CDR3: CASSFRQGGSGYTF. The CDR3 DNA reads TGTGCCAGCAGTTTTCGGCAGGGGGGAAGTGGCTACACCTTC.

The V call is TRBV29-1, the J call TRBJ1-6, with D possibly being TRBD1 (6 bases). There are 13 residues in the CDR3. In germline, CDR1 is SQVTM, CDR2 ANQGSEA. Trimming cost V 4 bases and J 9 bases, with 13 bases left between them. CDR3 in amino acids: CSVGGQRGSPLHF. The CDR3 DNA is TGCAGCGTTGGGGGACAACGGGGTTCACCCCTCCACTTT.

This chain uses TRBV7-2 with TRBJ2-7; possible D gene TRBD1, 5 bases. Trimming took 5 bases from V and 2 from J, leaving 10 bases between them. From germline, CDR1 is SGHTA and CDR2 FQGNSA. The CDR3 totals 13 residues. For the CDR3, the DNA is TGTGCCAGCAGCCGGCAGGACACCTACGAGCAGTACGTC. It translates to CASSRQDTYEQYV.

The V and J genes are TRBV7-8 and TRBJ1-5, with D perhaps matching TRBD1 (5 bases). The length of the CDR3 is 13 residues. The V and J ends lost 7 bases and 1 base respectively, with 8 bases between them. CDR1 and CDR2 (germline): SGHVS, FQNEAQ. The CDR3 coding sequence is TGTGCCAGCAACCAGGGAAGCAATCAGCCCCAGCATTTT. Amino acids: CASNQGSNQPQHF.

The CDR3 sequence: CATGCREEFYEQYV. The CDR3 bases are TGTGCCACGGGATGTCGGGAGGAATTCTACGAGCAGTACGTC. V gene TRBV15 combines with J gene TRBJ2-7; 7 positions match TRBD2. The junction had 11 bases not matched to a gene; V was cut back by 9 bases and J by 3 bases. The germline gives CDR1 LNHNV, CDR2 YYDKDF (reference sequence). This CDR3 spans 14 amino acids.

The V and J genes are TRBV3-1 (or the pseudogene TRBV3-2) and TRBJ1-2; the D is unclear. Trimming took off 2 bases at V and 4 bases at J, with 11 bases between the two ends. The CDR3 has 14 residues. The germline gives CDR1 LGHDT, CDR2 YNNKEL (reference sequence). The CDR3 is CASSQRYNLYGYTF. The CDR3 region has the DNA TGTGCCAGCAGCCAACGATACAACCTCTATGGCTACACCTTC.

This clone was observed many times. The V and J genes are TRBV24-1 and TRBJ1-5; D may be TRBD1 (5 bases). This CDR3 has 17 amino acids. Germline V lookup: CDR1 KGHDR, CDR2 SFDVKD. Trimming removed 2 bases at V and 2 bases at J, with 15 bases between. The CDR3 region has the DNA TGTGCCACCAGTGATTCGTGGACGGGGGGAGGCAATCAGCCCCAGCATTTT. Protein: CATSDSWTGGGNQPQHF.

The rearrangement uses TRBV5-1 and TRBJ1-3; no firm D call. The CDR3 has 15 residues. Trimming removed 4 bases at V and 4 bases at J, with 15 bases between. The germline gives CDR1 SGHRS, CDR2 YFSETQ. The chain's CDR3 is CASSPGLGPGNTIYF. CDR3 DNA sequence: TGCGCCAGCAGCCCCGGACTGGGCCCGGGAAACACCATATATTTT.

The gene calls are TRBV6-5 and TRBJ1-5; 9 bases are shared with TRBD1. There are 14 residues in the CDR3. With V trimmed by 5 bases and J by 6 bases, 5 bases remained unmatched. Per germline, CDR1 MNHEY and CDR2 SVGAGI. The CDR3 sequence is CASSRTGGGQPQHF. CDR3 sequence (DNA): TGTGCCAGCAGTCGAACAGGGGGCGGTCAGCCCCAGCATTTT.

This chain joins TRBV9 and TRBJ2-6, with D hard to call. Per the germline V gene, CDR1 is SGDLS and CDR2 is YYNGEE. V dropped 6 bases and J dropped 1 base, with 8 bases sitting between them. The CDR3 has 14 residues. The CDR3 sequence is CASTDWSGANVLTF. As DNA, the CDR3 is TGTGCCAGCACCGACTGGTCTGGGGCCAACGTCCTGACTTTC.

V usage is TRBV5-1 and J usage is TRBJ1-1; D gene unclear. The germline V gene has CDR1 SGHRS and CDR2 YFSETQ. Trimming stripped 2 bases from V and 0 bases from J, with 11 bases between. The CDR3 covers 15 residues. CDR3 sequence: CASSFSVPLNTEAFF. In DNA form, the CDR3 reads TGCGCCAGCAGCTTTTCGGTACCGTTGAACACTGAAGCTTTCTTT.

The genes are TRBV12-2 and TRBJ2-7; TRBD2 is the table's D call and was not checked against the DNA. TRBV12-2 constitutes a pseudogene. The CDR3 spans 14 residues. CDR3 DNA sequence: TGTGCAAGTCGCTCCCCGGGACTAGCAGACGAGCAGTACGTC. This sequence encodes CASRSPGLADEQYV.

The CDR3 spells CASSLGGSGETQYF. The CDR3 bases are TGTGCCAGCAGCTTAGGCGGGAGCGGAGAGACCCAGTACTTC. The chain combines TRBV7-3 with TRBJ2-5, with 7 bases matching TRBD2. Trimming cost V 2 bases and J 4 bases; bases outside gene matches: 4. The CDR3 has 14 amino acids. The V gene's germline CDR1 is SGHTA and CDR2 FQGTGA.

The V call is TRBV6-1, the J call TRBJ2-7; 10 bases align to TRBD1. The trim removed 0 bases at V and 4 bases at J, leaving 6 bases unmatched. The germline V gene has CDR1 MNHNS and CDR2 SASEGT. This CDR3 region has 16 residues. CDR3 in amino acids: CASSEAGGQGIYEQYV. CDR3 bases: TGTGCCAGCAGTGAAGCTGGGGGACAGGGGATATACGAGCAGTACGTC.

V is TRBV25-1 and J is TRBJ1-2, with 9 positions matching TRBD1. There are 15 residues in the CDR3. The V segment lost 4 bases and the J segment 7 bases; nucleotides outside the gene matches: 10. Germline V gene lookup returns CDR1 MGHDK and CDR2 SYGVNS. CDR3 residues: CASSGGTGRLLGYTF. In DNA form, the CDR3 reads TGTGCCAGCAGTGGAGGGACAGGGCGTTTACTTGGCTACACCTTC.

The chain links TRBV7-6 to TRBJ1-2; D gene uncertain. In germline, CDR1 is SGHVS, CDR2 FNYEAQ. Trimming cost V 5 bases and J 6 bases, with 16 bases left between them. This CDR3 is built from 14 residues. This chain's CDR3 is CASSRLSDGNGYTF. CDR3 nucleotide sequence: TGTGCCAGCAGCCGACTATCAGACGGAAATGGCTACACCTTC.

The V call is TRBV19, the J call TRBJ1-1; no firm D call. V lost 0 bases to trimming and J lost 10 bases, with 9 bases between them. Looked up from germline, CDR1 is LNHDA and CDR2 is SQIVND (reference sequence). The CDR3 has 12 amino acids. The CDR3 region is CASSIDGGRAFF. The CDR3 region has the DNA TGTGCCAGTAGTATAGATGGAGGGCGAGCTTTCTTT.

The chain uses TRBV3-1 (or the pseudogene TRBV3-2) and TRBJ1-1, with 7 bases fitting TRBD1. Germline loops: CDR1 LGHDT, CDR2 YNNKEL (reference sequence). This CDR3 is built from 17 residues. V shed 5 bases, J shed 0 bases, and the junction held 12 bases outside the gene matches. The CDR3 spells CASSGVRGFAVNTEAFF. The CDR3 DNA sequence: TGTGCCAGCAGCGGCGTCAGGGGGTTTGCCGTGAACACTGAAGCTTTCTTT.